This T cell receptor (beta chain) is from a study of shared clonotypes between healthy human individuals. Assay used: immunoSEQ multiplex PCR; TCRdb lists only in-frame clones, some missing. This table has millions of clones, roughly 91% appearing once. This CDR3 has 12 residues. The V and J ends lost 10 bases and 4 bases, in that order; junction bases with no gene match: 3. From germline, CDR1 is MNHNY and CDR2 SVGAGI (reference sequence). Naive-designated CD8 cells lacked CD45RO, were positively enriched for CCR7, and omitted terminally differentiated effector memory CD45RA+ cells. The V call is TRBV6-6, the J call TRBJ1-2; 10 bases fit TRBD1. Sequenced material: naive CD8+ T cells from PBMCs. This TCR derives from a man younger than 30 in good health. Some clones in this sample may be carry-over from other donors' samples. The CDR3 protein is CAIGTGAYGYTF. As DNA, the CDR3 is TGTGCCATCGGGACAGGGGCCTATGGCTACACCTTC.